The entry that follows covers one T cell receptor (beta chain) sequence. Distinct nucleotide sequences in the sample also encode this CDR3. The data originate from a study of blood T cell repertoires in COVID-19. Overall study context: Some COVID-19 samples were acute and others convalescent; all came from the United States, Italy and Spain. The cDNA or gDNA used as material had been derived from T cells, B-cell-depleted T cells, or PBMCs.

Original analysis: Reference gene primer amplification gave nucleated cell count estimates. Sequencing used immunoSEQ multiplex PCR; TCRdb keeps in-frame clones, though not all of them. V and J calls and clone size are as listed in that table; D and trimming were resolved from the DNA. The sample records some 100,000 clones, around four fifths being singletons. Germline V CDR1 and CDR2: KGHSH, LQKENI. V was clipped by 6 bases and J by 5 bases; unmatched bases: 9. The CDR3 is 14 residues long. The chain carries TRBV18 and TRBJ2-7, with 8 bases identical to TRBD2. The receptor comes from a woman aged 65 to 85 with active or convalescent COVID-19. Sequencing was done on a sample of peripheral blood. The CDR3 nucleotides read TGTGCCAGCTCGCCTCCGAGCGGGGGCAACGAGCAGTACTTC. Translating it yields CASSPPSGGNEQYF. Combining the CDR3 with reference TRBV18 and TRBJ2-7 gives the whole variable domain NAGVMQNPRHLVRRRGQEARLRCSPMKGHSHVYWYRQLPEEGLKFMVYLQKENIIDESGMPKERFSAEFPKEGPSILRIQQVVRGDSAAYFCASSPPSGGNEQYFGPGTRLTVT.